This note documents a single TCR beta chain sequence. No antigen is known for it. These data belong to a study of OX40 agonist ivuxolimab in advanced cancers. V dropped 6 bases and J dropped 4; count of bases not matched to a gene: 9. The CDR3 runs to 16 residues. Per the germline V gene, CDR1 is SGDLS and CDR2 is YYNGEE. Using immunoSEQ multiplex PCR, the repertoire was profiled, and TCRdb retains in-frame clones only, with some absent. The sample shows about 7,000 clones, roughly 80% of them seen only once. Findings and limits, study-wide: The mean number of expanded clones was higher in CD8+ T cells than in CD4+. Blood T cells, both CD4+ and CD8+, expanded clonally by week 6 at 0.1 to 3.0 mg/kg. Expansion of clones was among the lowest in partial responders at 0.1-3.0 mg/kg.

This TCR was recovered from an adult with an advanced solid tumor such as melanoma, head and neck, liver or kidney cancer. V gene TRBV9 combines with J gene TRBJ2-2, with 10 bases that match TRBD2. The sequenced sample was CD4+ or CD8+ T cells sorted from blood, obtained in a trial of the OX40 agonist ivuxolimab. CDR3 nucleotide sequence: TGTGCCAGCACCCATAAAGCGGGAGGGGGCACCGGGGAGCTGTTTTTT. Translating it yields CASTHKAGGGTGELFF.